This T cell receptor beta chain emerged from a study of blood T cells in healthy people across ages. There are a few counts of this clonotype. J lost 6 bases, V lost 3 bases, and 8 bases had no gene match. This CDR3 is 15 amino acids long. The germline gives CDR1 PRHDT, CDR2 FYEKMQ (reference sequence). Through a sample-barcoded 5' primer and a J-beta primer mix, a second PCR was run for roughly 7 to 12 cycles. A template-switch adaptor containing 12 random nucleotides labeled each cDNA molecule. TCRdb itself ran the 5' RACE reads through MiXCR, one entry per CDR3 protein. Of 600,000 to 900,000 distinct CDR3 sequences detected, around 25% appear once; the ten largest clones hold 3%. This sample also appeared in a second study, on T cells of mothers and their children. As that report states: In unrelated and related pairs, TCR recombination output is shaped in a similar way by thymic selection.

This chain links TRBV13 with TRBJ2-7; 10 bases are shared with TRBD1. Sequencing used blood. The TCR sequence derives from a boy aged 5-17 years in good health. The DNA for the CDR3 is TGTGCCAGCAGCTTCGACCCGGGACAGGGGCGCGAGCAGTACTTC. Its translation: CASSFDPGQGREQYF.